The rows below give T cell receptor beta chains drawn from one sample of a study of cytomegalovirus exposure and HLA in healthy donors. TCRdb's copy holds only in-frame clones and misses some; the assay was immunoSEQ multiplex PCR. The profile shows around 180,000 clones, roughly 80% of them singletons. Sample: PBMCs. The receptors shown here come from a man between 18 and 35 years old in good health and CMV-seropositive. Both conserved end residues are part of each CDR3. D genes are given only for firm matches. Expanded clones are given a class, and other clones once, few, many or no size at all.

.	TRBV7-3	TRBJ2-7	TRBD2	TGTGCCAGCAGCTTATTCGGTAGCCTAGCGGGACCGCTTAATGACTACGAGCAGTACTTC	CASSLFGSLAGPLNDYEQYF
.	TRBV9	TRBJ2-3	.	TGTGCCAGCAGGTCCGCGGGGCGTGGAGATACGCAGTATTTT	CASRSAGRGDTQYF
many	TRBV6-1	TRBJ2-7	TRBD2	TGTGCCAGCAGCCGGGGGGTAGCACACTACGAGCAGTACTTC	CASSRGVAHYEQYF
once	TRBV4-1	TRBJ1-3	.	TGCGCCAGCAGCCAAGATAAGTTGGACACCACTTTCTCTGGAAACACCATATATTTT	CASSQDKLDTTFSGNTIYF
few	TRBV5-4	TRBJ2-1	TRBD2	TGTGCCAGCAGCCCAGCGGGGAACTACAATGAGCAGTTCTTC	CASSPAGNYNEQFF
few	TRBV7-3	TRBJ2-7	TRBD1	TGTGCCAGCAGCGCGACAGGGTACGAGCAGTACTTC	CASSATGYEQYF
few	TRBV7-9	TRBJ2-7	.	TGTGCCAGCAGCCGTTCAGGATACGAGCAGTACTTC	CASSRSGYEQYF
.	TRBV29-1	TRBJ2-3	.	TGCAGCGTCGGGGGACCCAATGGAGATACGCAGTATTTT	CSVGGPNGDTQYF
.	TRBV28	TRBJ2-7	TRBD2	TGTGCCAGCAGTTCGGGTGTAGCGGGGCTCTACGAGCAGTACTTC	CASSSGVAGLYEQYF
.	TRBV5-6	TRBJ2-3	.	TGTGCCAGCAGCTCCCCCCCGGCTAGCGGCACAGATACGCAGTATTTT	CASSSPPASGTDTQYF
.	TRBV6-4	TRBJ1-2	.	TGTGCCAGCAGTGACCCTCAGACAGTTAACTATGGCTACACCTTC	CASSDPQTVNYGYTF
.	TRBV28	TRBJ2-2	TRBD2	TGTGCCAGCAGTCCTAGCGGGAACACCGGGGAGCTGTTTTTT	CASSPSGNTGELFF
.	TRBV5-1	TRBJ2-2	.	TGCGCCAGCAGCGCTGGAGACGGGTCCGGGGAGCTGTTTTTT	CASSAGDGSGELFF
.	TRBV30	TRBJ2-2	TRBD1	TGTGCCCTCGAACAGGGGGCGAACACCGGGGAGCTGTTTTTT	CALEQGANTGELFF
.	TRBV30	TRBJ2-3	TRBD2	TGTGCCTGGAGACACGGGAGGCGGACAGATACGCAGTATTTT	CAWRHGRRTDTQYF
.	TRBV11-2	TRBJ2-7	TRBD2	TGTGCCAGCAGCTTGGGGGGGGAGGGGTTTTACGAGCAGTACTTC	CASSLGGEGFYEQYF
.	TRBV7-2	TRBJ2-7	TRBD2	TGTGCCAGCAGCCGCGGGGGGATCCTAGCGGGAAGCGAGCAGTACTTC	CASSRGGILAGSEQYF
.	TRBV7-3	TRBJ2-2	TRBD2	TGTGCCAGCAGCTTAAGGACTAGCCCCCCCGGGGAGCTGTTTTTT	CASSLRTSPPGELFF
.	TRBV30	TRBJ1-1	.	TGTGCCTGGAGTGTTCCCCAGGGGATTGAAGCTTTCTTT	CAWSVPQGIEAFF
.	TRBV7-8	TRBJ2-1	.	TGTGCCAGCACCTATGACTCGGTCCGAAATGAGCAGTTCTTC	CASTYDSVRNEQFF
.	TRBV5-1	TRBJ2-2	TRBD2	TGCGCCAGCAGAGCGGGACTAGCAGTCACCGGGGAGCTGTTTTTT	CASRAGLAVTGELFF
.	TRBV6-1	TRBJ1-5	.	TGTGCCAGCAGTGGGGGGCCAGGGGATCAGCCCCAGCATTTT	CASSGGPGDQPQHF
.	TRBV7-3	TRBJ2-7	.	TGTGCCAGCAGCTTAAATGGGGGCTCTCGCTACGAGCAGTACTTC	CASSLNGGSRYEQYF
.	TRBV27	TRBJ2-5	.	TGTGCCAGCAGTTTATCAGGGGACGGGGGGACCCAGTACTTC	CASSLSGDGGTQYF
.	TRBV27	TRBJ2-7	TRBD2	TGTGCCAGCAGTCTGGGACTAGCGGCCTACGAGCAGTACTTC	CASSLGLAAYEQYF
.	TRBV28	TRBJ2-2	.	TGTGCCAGCAGTTTCGCCGGCGGGAACACCGGGGAGCTGTTTTTT	CASSFAGGNTGELFF
.	TRBV6-1	TRBJ1-2	.	TGTGCCAGCAGTGAAGCGCGCTTTTTTGCTGGCTACACCTTC	CASSEARFFAGYTF
.	TRBV28	TRBJ2-3	.	TGTGCCAGCAGTTTACTAACAGATACGCAGTATTTT	CASSLLTDTQYF
.	TRBV19	TRBJ2-2	TRBD1	TGTGCCAGTTACGACAGGGTGGGCACCGGGGAGCTGTTTTTT	CASYDRVGTGELFF
.	TRBV28	TRBJ2-1	TRBD2	TGTGCCAGCCGCAGCGGGAGGAATGAGCAGTTCTTC	CASRSGRNEQFF
.	TRBV4-2	TRBJ2-7	TRBD2	TGTGCCAGCAGCCAGTCTAGCGGGAGAATGTACGAGCAGTACTTC	CASSQSSGRMYEQYF
.	TRBV27	TRBJ2-2	TRBD2	TGTGCCAGCAGTTTAAAGCGGGAAAGCACCGGGGAGCTGTTTTTT	CASSLKRESTGELFF
.	TRBV30	TRBJ2-1	.	TGTGCCTGGAGTGTGGGTCGGGAGTACAATGAGCAGTTCTTC	CAWSVGREYNEQFF
.	TRBV5-1	TRBJ2-4	.	TGCGCCAGCAGCCCAGTAGATAGACTAGCCAAAAACATTCAGTACTTC	CASSPVDRLAKNIQYF
few	TRBV27	TRBJ2-7	.	TGTGCCAGCAGTTTTCAGGGGCCCTACGAGCAGTACTTC	CASSFQGPYEQYF
.	TRBV28	TRBJ1-5	TRBD1	TGTGCCAGCAGCCCAACAGGGGGCTGGCAGCCCCAGCATTTT	CASSPTGGWQPQHF
.	TRBV28	TRBJ2-7	TRBD1	TGTGCCAGCAGCCTTTACCGGACAGGGGGCTACGAGCAGTACTTC	CASSLYRTGGYEQYF
.	TRBV28	TRBJ1-1	.	TGTGCCAGCAGTTTATGGGAGGGCTACACTGAAGCTTTCTTT	CASSLWEGYTEAFF
.	TRBV9	TRBJ2-1	.	TGTGCCAGCAGCCCTTCCCTACCCCACCAAGGCGGTGAGCAGTTCTTC	CASSPSLPHQGGEQFF
.	TRBV7-2	TRBJ2-7	TRBD2	TGTGCCAGCAGCCAGCGGACTAGCGGGACCTACGAGCAGTACTTC	CASSQRTSGTYEQYF
.	TRBV5-1	TRBJ2-2	TRBD1	TGCGCCAGCAGCTCCGGGACAGGCAACACCGGGGAGCTGTTTTTT	CASSSGTGNTGELFF
.	TRBV7-6	TRBJ2-2	TRBD1	TGTGCCAGCAGCTTAACAGGGGTCCCCTGGACCGGGGAGCTGTTTTTT	CASSLTGVPWTGELFF
.	TRBV5-8	TRBJ2-3	TRBD1	TGTGCCAGCAAAGCCGGGACAGGGGCCACAGATACGCAGTATTTT	CASKAGTGATDTQYF
.	TRBV6-5	TRBJ2-3	.	TGTGCCAGCAGACAATGGGATACGCAGTATTTT	CASRQWDTQYF
.	TRBV5-1	TRBJ2-5	.	TGCGCCAGCAGTCCTCAGGGTAGAGAGACCCAGTACTTC	CASSPQGRETQYF
.	TRBV5-8	TRBJ2-7	TRBD1	TGTGCCAGCAGCTTCCTAATCCGGGTCGAGGGGGCTTACGAGCAGTACTTC	CASSFLIRVEGAYEQYF
.	TRBV4-3	TRBJ2-7	TRBD2	TGCGCCAGCAGCCAAGCTCTAGCGGACTACGAGCAGTACTTC	CASSQALADYEQYF
.	TRBV5-1	TRBJ2-6	TRBD1	TGCGCCAGCAGAGTCCGGGACAGGGAAGGTGGGGCCAACGTCCTGACTTTC	CASRVRDREGGANVLTF
.	TRBV4-3	TRBJ1-1	TRBD1	TGCGCCAGCAGCCAAGGTGGACAGGGAGGCACTGAAGCTTTCTTT	CASSQGGQGGTEAFF